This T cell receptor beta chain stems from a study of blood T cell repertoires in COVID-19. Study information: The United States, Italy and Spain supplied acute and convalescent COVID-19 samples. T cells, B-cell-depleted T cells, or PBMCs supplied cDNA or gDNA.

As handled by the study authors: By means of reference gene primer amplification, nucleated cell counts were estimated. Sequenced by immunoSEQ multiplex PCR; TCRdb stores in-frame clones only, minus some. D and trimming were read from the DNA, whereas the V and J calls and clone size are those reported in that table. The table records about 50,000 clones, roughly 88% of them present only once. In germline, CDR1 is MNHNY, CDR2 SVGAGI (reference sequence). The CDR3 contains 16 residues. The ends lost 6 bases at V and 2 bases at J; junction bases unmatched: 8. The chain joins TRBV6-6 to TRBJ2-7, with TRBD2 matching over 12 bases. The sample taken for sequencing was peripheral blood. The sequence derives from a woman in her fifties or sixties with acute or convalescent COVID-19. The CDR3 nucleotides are TGTGCCAGCAGCCCCGGGACTAGCGGGTGGCCCTACGAGCAGTACTTC. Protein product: CASSPGTSGWPYEQYF.